Listed below are T cell receptor beta chains from one sample, sequenced in a study of Ad26.COV2.S vaccination and SARS-CoV-2 variants. Sequenced by immunoSEQ multiplex PCR; TCRdb stores in-frame clones only, minus some. The sample has about 370,000 clones, about nine tenths seen once; the top ten hold under 4%. The material was peripheral blood, obtained in a trial of Ad26.COV2.S vaccine versus placebo. The source of these receptors is a person aged 18 to 65 who received the Ad26.COV2.S COVID-19 vaccine or a placebo. Both conserved end residues are part of each CDR3. Fields, in order: J gene, D gene, V gene, clone size, CDR3 protein, CDR3 DNA. A D gene is named only where the DNA matches it firmly. Clone sizes are given selectively: once, few, many, or a class where the clone is expanded.

J: TRBJ1-2
D: NA
V: TRBV6-2/TRBV6-3
size: NA
CDR3: CASSRTGTQGYTF
DNA: TGTGCCAGCAGTCGAACCGGGACTCAAGGCTACACCTTC

J: TRBJ2-7
D: NA
V: TRBV23-1
size: NA
CDR3: CASSQSAGSLPYEQYF
DNA: TGCGCCAGCAGTCAATCTGCCGGTTCCCTCCCCTACGAGCAGTACTTC

J: TRBJ1-2
D: NA
V: TRBV28
size: once
CDR3: CASSLGPLAGRRDYGYTF
DNA: TGTGCCAGCAGCTTGGGTCCTCTAGCGGGAAGGAGGGACTATGGCTACACCTTC

J: TRBJ2-2
D: NA
V: TRBV4-1
size: NA
CDR3: CASSQPRDTGELFF
DNA: TGCGCCAGCAGCCAACCTAGGGACACCGGGGAGCTGTTTTTT

J: TRBJ2-1
D: NA
V: TRBV27
size: NA
CDR3: CASSSASYNEQFF
DNA: TGTGCCAGCAGTTCCGCCTCCTACAATGAGCAGTTCTTC

J: TRBJ2-7
D: NA
V: TRBV19
size: NA
CDR3: CASSIRAGESYEQYF
DNA: TGTGCCAGTAGTATCCGGGCAGGGGAGTCCTACGAGCAGTACTTC

J: TRBJ1-2
D: NA
V: TRBV2
size: NA
CDR3: CADVRQDSFYGYTF
DNA: TGTGCAGACGTTAGACAGGACTCCTTCTATGGCTACACCTTC

J: TRBJ1-4
D: TRBD1
V: TRBV2
size: NA
CDR3: CASSRLREDRAFF
DNA: TGTGCCAGCAGCCGGCTACGGGAGGACAGGGCCTTTTTT

J: TRBJ2-7
D: NA
V: TRBV7-9
size: NA
CDR3: CASSLVLREGIAEQYF
DNA: TGTGCCAGCAGCTTAGTTCTCCGGGAAGGGATTGCCGAGCAGTACTTC

J: TRBJ2-1
D: TRBD1
V: TRBV27
size: NA
CDR3: CASIPDRGSYNEQFF
DNA: TGTGCCAGCATTCCAGACAGGGGCTCCTACAATGAGCAGTTCTTC

J: TRBJ2-1
D: NA
V: TRBV2
size: once
CDR3: CASVYAYNEQFF
DNA: TGTGCCAGCGTCTATGCCTACAATGAGCAGTTCTTC

J: TRBJ2-2
D: NA
V: TRBV5-4
size: NA
CDR3: CASRPGTDGELFF
DNA: TGTGCCAGCAGACCTGGGACGGACGGGGAGCTGTTTTTT

J: TRBJ2-5
D: TRBD2
V: TRBV2
size: NA
CDR3: CASSRPIGLAERETQYF
DNA: TGTGCCAGCAGTCGACCCATAGGACTAGCGGAACGAGAGACCCAGTACTTC

J: TRBJ1-5
D: NA
V: TRBV5-8
size: NA
CDR3: CASSFLRPAQHF
DNA: TGTGCCAGCAGCTTCCTCCGTCCAGCCCAGCATTTT

J: TRBJ1-1
D: NA
V: TRBV3-1/TRBV3-2
size: NA
CDR3: CASSQFEQTTEAFF
DNA: TGTGCCAGCAGCCAATTTGAACAGACCACTGAAGCTTTCTTT

J: TRBJ1-5
D: NA
V: TRBV4-1
size: NA
CDR3: CASSQDRRVGSNQPQHF
DNA: TGCGCCAGCAGCCAAGATCGCAGGGTTGGAAGCAATCAGCCCCAGCATTTT

J: TRBJ1-3
D: NA
V: TRBV5-8
size: NA
CDR3: CASSWGGMDGNTIYF
DNA: TGTGCCAGCAGCTGGGGGGGAATGGATGGAAACACCATATATTTT

J: TRBJ1-1
D: NA
V: TRBV7-9
size: NA
CDR3: CASSPGRFGKNTEAFF
DNA: TGTGCCAGCAGCCCCGGAAGGTTCGGGAAGAACACTGAAGCTTTCTTT

J: TRBJ2-7
D: TRBD1
V: TRBV13
size: NA
CDR3: CASSSRQGIYEQYF
DNA: TGTGCCAGCAGCTCCAGACAGGGGATCTACGAGCAGTACTTC

J: TRBJ1-5
D: TRBD1
V: TRBV27
size: few
CDR3: CASSSGGGLNQPQHF
DNA: TGTGCCAGCAGTTCAGGGGGCGGATTAAATCAGCCCCAGCATTTT

J: TRBJ2-1
D: NA
V: TRBV4-3
size: NA
CDR3: CASSQDRAGEQFF
DNA: TGCGCCAGCAGCCAAGATCGTGCAGGTGAGCAGTTCTTC

J: TRBJ2-3
D: NA
V: TRBV7-2
size: NA
CDR3: CASTVRGAADTQYF
DNA: TGTGCCAGCACTGTTCGGGGGGCGGCAGATACGCAGTATTTT

J: TRBJ1-5
D: NA
V: TRBV4-1
size: once
CDR3: CASSQEGVGDQPQHF
DNA: TGCGCCAGCAGCCAAGAAGGGGTTGGGGATCAGCCCCAGCATTTT

J: TRBJ1-6
D: NA
V: TRBV6-2/TRBV6-3
size: NA
CDR3: CASSYGTNNSPLHF
DNA: TGTGCCAGCAGTTATGGGACCAATAATTCACCCCTCCACTTT

J: TRBJ1-1
D: NA
V: TRBV11-2
size: NA
CDR3: CASARESNAEAFF
DNA: TGTGCCAGCGCAAGGGAGAGCAACGCTGAAGCTTTCTTT

J: TRBJ1-2
D: NA
V: TRBV7-8
size: NA
CDR3: CASSLARMFDRRSTNYGYTF
DNA: TGTGCCAGCAGCTTAGCGCGGATGTTCGACAGGAGGTCGACTAACTATGGCTACACCTTC

J: TRBJ1-2
D: NA
V: TRBV19
size: NA
CDR3: CASSIGQNNYGYTF
DNA: TGTGCCAGTAGTATAGGACAGAATAACTATGGCTACACCTTC

J: TRBJ2-2
D: TRBD2
V: TRBV15
size: NA
CDR3: CATTLQGGAAGELFF
DNA: TGTGCCACGACCCTCCAGGGAGGGGCGGCCGGGGAGCTGTTTTTT

J: TRBJ2-7
D: NA
V: TRBV7-8
size: NA
CDR3: CASSQGRGGDYEQYF
DNA: TGTGCCAGCAGCCAGGGGAGAGGGGGAGACTACGAGCAGTACTTC

J: TRBJ2-7
D: TRBD2
V: TRBV6-1
size: few
CDR3: CASSESPGLAGGGQQYF
DNA: TGTGCCAGCAGTGAATCCCCCGGACTAGCGGGGGGAGGGCAGCAGTACTTC

J: TRBJ2-1
D: NA
V: TRBV11-3
size: NA
CDR3: CASSLDTQGNEQFF
DNA: TGTGCCAGCAGCTTAGATACGCAGGGCAATGAGCAGTTCTTC

J: TRBJ1-1
D: NA
V: TRBV10-3
size: NA
CDR3: CAIRGIALEAFF
DNA: TGTGCCATCAGAGGGATTGCCCTTGAAGCTTTCTTT

J: TRBJ2-2
D: NA
V: TRBV5-1
size: NA
CDR3: CASSSLEGAAGELFF
DNA: TGCGCCAGCAGCTCCCTGGAAGGGGCGGCCGGGGAGCTGTTTTTT

J: TRBJ2-7
D: NA
V: TRBV6-2/TRBV6-3
size: NA
CDR3: CASSSSSGSQTIYEQYF
DNA: TGTGCCAGCAGTTCATCTTCAGGGTCCCAGACTATCTACGAGCAGTACTTC

J: TRBJ1-2
D: NA
V: TRBV30
size: NA
CDR3: CAWRRGNYGYTF
DNA: TGTGCCTGGAGGAGAGGAAACTATGGCTACACCTTC

J: TRBJ1-5
D: NA
V: TRBV28
size: NA
CDR3: CASSLFSGNSQPQHF
DNA: TGTGCCAGCAGTTTATTTTCAGGGAACAGTCAGCCCCAGCATTTT

J: TRBJ1-2
D: TRBD1
V: TRBV13
size: NA
CDR3: CASSRTDRLLYGYTF
DNA: TGTGCCAGCAGCCGTACGGACAGGTTACTTTATGGCTACACCTTC

J: TRBJ1-2
D: NA
V: TRBV4-1
size: NA
CDR3: CASSQSLRDRYYGYTF
DNA: TGCGCCAGCAGCCAAAGTTTAAGGGACCGGTACTATGGCTACACCTTC

J: TRBJ2-3
D: NA
V: TRBV5-4
size: NA
CDR3: CASSQRLGGAIRTDTQYF
DNA: TGTGCCAGCAGCCAGCGACTTGGTGGGGCGATCCGCACAGATACGCAGTATTTT

J: TRBJ2-7
D: TRBD1
V: TRBV30
size: NA
CDR3: CAWTRGQVIPYEQYF
DNA: TGTGCCTGGACCCGAGGACAGGTAATCCCCTACGAGCAGTACTTC

J: TRBJ1-6
D: NA
V: TRBV6-5
size: NA
CDR3: CASSYGEGWNSPLHF
DNA: TGTGCCAGCAGTTACGGGGAGGGCTGGAATTCACCCCTCCACTTT

J: TRBJ1-1
D: NA
V: TRBV6-2/TRBV6-3
size: NA
CDR3: CASSYSPDPDNTEAFF
DNA: TGTGCCAGCAGTTACTCGCCCGACCCGGACAACACTGAAGCTTTCTTT

J: TRBJ1-1
D: NA
V: TRBV4-1
size: NA
CDR3: CASSQPWGLETEAFF
DNA: TGCGCCAGCAGCCAACCTTGGGGGTTAGAGACTGAAGCTTTCTTT

J: TRBJ2-7
D: NA
V: TRBV11-1
size: NA
CDR3: CASSRKYEQYF
DNA: TGTGCCAGCAGCCGGAAGTACGAGCAGTACTTC